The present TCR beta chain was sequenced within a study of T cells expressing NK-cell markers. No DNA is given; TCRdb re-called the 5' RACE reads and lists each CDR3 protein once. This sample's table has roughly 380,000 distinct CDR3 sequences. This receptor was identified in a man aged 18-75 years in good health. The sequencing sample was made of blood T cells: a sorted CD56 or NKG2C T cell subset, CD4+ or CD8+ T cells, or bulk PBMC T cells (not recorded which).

CDR3 protein: CATSRDGAATYEQYF. The chain employs TRBV15 and TRBJ2-7; there is no DNA to check the TCRdb D call of TRBD1. The length of the CDR3 is 15 residues. The germline V gene encodes CDR1 LNHNV and CDR2 YYDKDF (reference sequence).